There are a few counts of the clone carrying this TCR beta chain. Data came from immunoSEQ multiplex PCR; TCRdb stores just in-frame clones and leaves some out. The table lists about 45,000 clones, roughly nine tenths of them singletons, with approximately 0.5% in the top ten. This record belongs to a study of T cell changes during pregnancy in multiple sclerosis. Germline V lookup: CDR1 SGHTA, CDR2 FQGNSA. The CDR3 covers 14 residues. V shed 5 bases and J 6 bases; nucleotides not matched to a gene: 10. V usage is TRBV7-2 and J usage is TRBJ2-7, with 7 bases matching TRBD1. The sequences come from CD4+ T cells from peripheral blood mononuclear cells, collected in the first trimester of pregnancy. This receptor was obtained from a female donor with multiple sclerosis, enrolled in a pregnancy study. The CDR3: CASSILTGNGEQYF. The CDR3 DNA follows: TGTGCCAGCAGCATATTGACAGGGAATGGCGAGCAGTACTTC.